The source of this TCR beta chain is a study of blood T cell repertoires in COVID-19. Study summary: PBMCs, B-cell-depleted T cells, or T cells were the source of the cDNA or gDNA that made up the material.

Measured with immunoSEQ multiplex PCR; TCRdb has only the in-frame clones, and not every one. This table holds roughly 100,000 clones, 76% found once. Only one count was recorded for this clone. Enrollment of patients from Seattle took place during active infection, with longitudinal follow-up. This clonotype originated in an elderly man with COVID-19, enrolled during active disease. The sequencing sample was made of peripheral blood.

Here the CDR3 DNA reads TGTGCCAGTAGTATCCCACAGGGTGGACAGCCCCAGCATTTT. Its translation: CASSIPQGGQPQHF. The chain recombines TRBV19 with TRBJ1-5; maybe TRBD1 (6 bases). CDR3 length: 14 residues. The germline V and J ends were trimmed by 3 bases and 7 bases, with 13 bases remaining between them. The V gene's germline CDR1 is LNHDA and CDR2 SQIVND (reference sequence).